Listed below are T cell receptor beta chains from one sample, sequenced in a study of cytomegalovirus exposure and HLA in healthy donors. The table came from immunoSEQ multiplex PCR; TCRdb's copy has only in-frame clones and leaves some out. Among approximately 300,000 clones, around four fifths were seen once, and the ten largest hold about 2%. The sequenced sample consisted of PBMCs. Every receptor here comes from a woman between 40 and 55 years old in good health and CMV-seropositive. The CDR3 runs from the conserved cysteine through the conserved F or W.

CASSPDRVETQYF | TRBJ2-5 | TRBV7-7
CATKGQGAYEQYF | - | TRBV10-3
CASSLAFGGFMGRTEAFF | TRBJ1-1 | TRBV7-9
CASRRRDLGNQPQHF | TRBJ1-5 | TRBV2
CASSLQDSYGYTF | TRBJ1-2 | TRBV13
CASGGASSGNTIYF | TRBJ1-3 | TRBV28
CASSILLAGGIEMKQFF | TRBJ2-1 | TRBV19
CASSLGQGTEQYF | TRBJ2-7 | TRBV5-6
CASWRYGYTF | TRBJ1-2 | TRBV19
CATTGGIGEQYF | TRBJ2-7 | TRBV10-3
CASRKMIGGEQFF | TRBJ2-1 | TRBV19
CASRLDGHDRNYGYTF | TRBJ1-2 | TRBV11-1
CATSVIGEAGRHNEKLFF | TRBJ1-4 | TRBV15
CASSLGGVNTEAFF | TRBJ1-1 | TRBV7-2
CAIPGLGREQYF | TRBJ2-7 | TRBV2
CASSKTGTGVDYTF | TRBJ1-2 | TRBV6-6
CASTQTGGAQLTGELFF | TRBJ2-2 | TRBV5-4
CASSDRRLRARNTEAFF | TRBJ1-1 | TRBV14
CASSLGGTGTASGYTF | TRBJ1-2 | TRBV7-2
CAWRGTFYEQYF | TRBJ2-7 | TRBV30
CASSSRLAGGNGELFF | TRBJ2-2 | TRBV19
CASTERGRQPQHF | TRBJ1-5 | TRBV28
CASSPVSEAFF | TRBJ1-1 | TRBV7-8
CASSPSGGSYSGANVLTF | TRBJ2-6 | TRBV28
CASSQGGTGGAPETQYF | TRBJ2-5 | TRBV4-1
CASGSARGAGFKETQYF | TRBJ2-5 | TRBV12-5